The next 26 T cell receptor beta chains were all read from a single sample in a study of T-cell memory formation after mild COVID-19. TCRdb re-derived calls from the 5' RACE reads in MiXCR, one entry per CDR3 protein. The data show roughly 260,000 distinct CDR3 sequences, roughly 15% seen once. Source material: PBMCs or a T cell subset sorted from them (not recorded which). The receptors derive from a man in his late teens or twenties who had mild COVID-19 (a few samples of this study predate the infection). Cell type and time point are not known.

This clonotype has a handful of counts. This chain connects TRBV6-1 to TRBJ2-7, with 8 bases aligning to TRBD1. Trimming at V came to 7 bases and at J to 3 bases, leaving 11 bases not matched to a gene. This CDR3 is 15 amino acids long. The germline V gene has CDR1 MNHNS and CDR2 SASEGT. CDR3 DNA sequence: TGTGCCAGCACCTTAATGAGGACAGGGATCTACGAGCAGTACGTC. The encoded protein is CASTLMRTGIYEQYV.

The V call is TRBV7-9, the J call TRBJ1-2, with TRBD1 as a possible D gene (5 bases). The CDR3 extends over 14 amino acids. V shed 1 base and J shed 4 bases, with 10 bases lying between them. Germline V gives CDR1 SEHNR, CDR2 FQNEAQ (reference sequence). The CDR3 loop reads CASSLVQGGYGYTF. The CDR3 DNA follows: TGTGCCAGCAGCTTAGTTCAGGGTGGCTATGGCTACACCTTC.

The chain recombines TRBV3-1 with TRBJ1-1; D remains unclear. This CDR3 comprises 15 residues. Germline V gene lookup returns CDR1 LGHDT and CDR2 YNNKEL (reference sequence). Trimming took off 1 base at V and 6 bases at J, with 15 bases between the two ends. CDR3 protein: CASSQVRLTGAEAFF. In DNA, the CDR3 is TGTGCCAGCAGCCAAGTACGGCTGACGGGCGCTGAAGCTTTCTTT.

This clonotype was recorded a few times. This chain uses TRBV5-1 with TRBJ1-1; 9 bases are a match to TRBD1. J gave up 6 bases and V 7 bases, and 4 bases lay outside the gene matches. The CDR3 runs 12 residues. Germline V gene lookup returns CDR1 SGHRS and CDR2 YFSETQ. The CDR3 DNA reads as TGCGCCAGCCCCAGGACAGGGGCTGAAGCTTTCTTT. This sequence encodes CASPRTGAEAFF.

The rearrangement joins TRBV19 to TRBJ2-1, with a possible D match to TRBD2 (7 bases). V lost 3 bases and J lost 2, with 14 bases in between. The CDR3 is made up of 16 amino acids. Germline loops: CDR1 LNHDA, CDR2 SQIVND (reference sequence). CDR3 region: CASSIQEGGPYNEQFF. DNA of the CDR3: TGTGCCAGTAGTATCCAAGAGGGGGGGCCCTACAATGAGCAGTTCTTC.

This clonotype was seen more than once but under ten times. J is TRBJ2-5 and V is TRBV7-9; D remains ambiguous. From germline, CDR1 is SEHNR and CDR2 FQNEAQ (reference sequence). This CDR3 is 15 amino acids long. The ends were cut back, 2 bases at V and 0 bases at J, with 10 bases in the middle. CDR3 sequence reads: CASSLSQGNQETQYF. The DNA of the CDR3 is TGTGCCAGCAGCTTAAGTCAAGGGAACCAAGAGACCCAGTACTTC.

This rearrangement joins TRBV7-3 to TRBJ2-7, with 11 bases matching TRBD1. Germline V lookup: CDR1 SGHTA, CDR2 FQGTGA. The CDR3 runs 14 residues. The V and J ends lost 4 bases and 6 bases, in that order; junction bases with no gene match: 5. For the CDR3, the DNA is TGTGCCAGCAGCTCCGGACAGGGGGCGTCCGAGCAGTACTTC. This codes for CASSSGQGASEQYF.

In its sample, this clonotype was seen a few times. The chain couples TRBV7-6 to TRBJ2-3, with D possibly being TRBD1 (6 bases). The ends were cut back, 4 bases at V and 2 bases at J, with 28 bases in the middle. This CDR3 region has 20 residues. The V gene's germline CDR1 is SGHVS and CDR2 FNYEAQ. Written as DNA, the CDR3 is TGTGCCAGCAGCTCTAGTAGGCCTTCGATGGACAGTAGATCCACAGATACGCAGTATTTT. This translates into CASSSSRPSMDSRSTDTQYF.

The V gene is TRBV7-2, the J gene TRBJ1-4; TRBD1 might be the D (5 bases). V lost 2 bases and J 5 bases, leaving 12 bases between the germline ends. Germline V lookup: CDR1 SGHTA, CDR2 FQGNSA. CDR3 length: 15 residues. This CDR3 is CASSLQGAMNEKLFF. CDR3 coding DNA: TGTGCCAGCAGCTTACAGGGAGCTATGAATGAAAAACTGTTTTTT.

The chain has TRBV18 and TRBJ2-5, with 7 bases lining up with TRBD1. Germline CDR1 KGHSH, CDR2 LQKENI. With 3 bases clipped from V and 4 bases from J, the junction kept 8 bases outside the gene matches. The CDR3 runs to 15 residues. The DNA for the CDR3 is TGTGCCAGCTCACCTCTGACAGGGCCGGGAGAGACCCAGTACTTC. This gives the protein CASSPLTGPGETQYF.

V is TRBV11-3 and J is TRBJ2-7; 7 positions match TRBD1. CDR1 is SGHNT and CDR2 is YENEEA in the germline V gene. CDR3 length: 14 amino acids. Germline trimming cut 5 bases from V and 2 bases from J; bases unmatched to any gene: 6. The CDR3 DNA follows: TGTGCCAGCAGCCATTCGGGACAGCCCTACGAGCAGTACGTC. Its translation is CASSHSGQPYEQYV.

This clonotype came up a few times. J is TRBJ2-7 and V is TRBV7-2; D is perhaps TRBD1 (5 bases). This CDR3 region has 16 residues. V lost 0 bases to trimming and J lost 3 bases, with 15 bases between them. CDR1 and CDR2 (germline): SGHTA, FQGNSA. The CDR3 coding sequence is TGTGCCAGCAGCTTAGCGTGGGGCCCCCACCGCTACGAGCAGTACGTC. The encoded protein is CASSLAWGPHRYEQYV.

This clonotype has more than one count but fewer than ten. V usage is TRBV5-1 and J usage is TRBJ2-3; D is possibly TRBD2 (5 bases). Trimming removed 4 bases from V and 5 bases from J, with 14 bases in between. Germline V gene sequence: CDR1 SGHRS, CDR2 YFSETQ. The CDR3 covers 14 residues. This chain's CDR3 is CASSPGLPEDTQYF. CDR3 bases: TGCGCCAGCAGCCCTGGACTCCCCGAAGATACGCAGTATTTT.

This clonotype was recorded a few times. The chain has TRBV4-1 and TRBJ1-1; no clear D gene. Germline loops: CDR1 MGHRA, CDR2 YSYEKL. V was pared by 0 bases and J by 11 bases, with 16 bases between. The CDR3 runs 14 residues. CDR3 sequence reads: CASSQERAQRIAFF. CDR3 bases: TGCGCCAGCAGCCAAGAAAGGGCTCAGCGAATTGCTTTCTTT.

This clonotype has just a few counts. This CDR3 reads CASSLTSTWLSSYEQYF. DNA of the CDR3: TGCGCCAGCAGCTTGACCTCAACATGGCTTAGCTCCTACGAGCAGTACTTC. V gene TRBV5-1 combines with J gene TRBJ2-7; D not certain. Germline V gene lookup returns CDR1 SGHRS and CDR2 YFSETQ. The CDR3 is made up of 17 amino acids. V was shortened by 1 base and J by 0 bases, with 17 bases between the two germline ends.

This clonotype showed up just a few times. The rearrangement uses TRBV3-1 and TRBJ1-2; weak D call: TRBD1 (5 bases). CDR3 length: 16 amino acids. Germline V lookup: CDR1 LGHDT, CDR2 YNNKEL (reference sequence). V shed 4 bases and J shed 8 bases, with 23 bases lying between them. Written as DNA, the CDR3 is TGTGCCAGCAGCCTCCCCGGGGGAGGCCCCCGAGGCGGCTACACCTTC. Encoded protein: CASSLPGGGPRGGYTF.

Only a few counts were recorded for this clonotype. The chain employs TRBV6-2 or TRBV6-3 and TRBJ2-7; D is uncertain. The length of the CDR3 is 12 residues. V was cut by 2 bases and J by 4 bases, with 6 bases left in between. Germline-derived CDR1 and CDR2 are MNHEY and SVGEGT. The CDR3 loop is CASSYPPYEQYF. CDR3 sequence (DNA): TGTGCCAGCAGTTACCCCCCTTACGAGCAGTACTTC.

There are many counts of this clonotype. At one boundary the junction diverges from the germline segment, which might be a read error. The genes are TRBV5-4 and TRBJ2-5, with 9 positions matching TRBD1. The germline gives CDR1 SGHNT, CDR2 YYREEE (reference sequence). This CDR3 has 14 residues. In nucleotides, the CDR3 is TGTGCCAGTAGCTTACAGGGGGCCGCGGAGACCCAGTACTTC. Translated: CASSLQGAAETQYF. Filled out from reference TRBV5-4 and TRBJ2-5, the complete variable domain reads ETGVTQSPTHLIKTRGQQVTLRCSSQSGHNTVSWYQQALGQGPQFIFQYYREEENGRGNFPPRFSGLQFPNYSSELNVNALELDDSALYLCASSLQGAAETQYFGPGTRLLVL.

This clonotype has ten or more counts. The chain has TRBV7-6 and TRBJ1-3; D may be TRBD1 (6 bases). The V end lost 5 bases, the J end lost 4 bases, and 12 bases lay between the germline ends. Germline V lookup: CDR1 SGHVS, CDR2 FNYEAQ. The CDR3 has 14 residues. DNA of the CDR3: TGTGCCAGCAGCCTTACAGGGAACGGAAACACCATATATTTT. Its translation: CASSLTGNGNTIYF.

This clonotype was picked up a small number of times. The chain has TRBV15 and TRBJ2-3; D uncertain. V was shortened by 0 bases and J by 2 bases, with 9 bases between the two germline ends. The CDR3 extends over 15 amino acids. In germline, CDR1 is LNHNV, CDR2 YYDKDF (reference sequence). The CDR3 DNA reads as TGTGCCACCAGCAGAGAAGGGTTCAACACAGATACGCAGTATTTT. Translation: CATSREGFNTDTQYF.

J is TRBJ1-2 and V is TRBV4-3; 8 bases agree with TRBD1. Germline V gene data show CDR1 as LGHNA and CDR2 as YSLEER. CDR3 length: 15 amino acids. V was pared by 0 bases and J by 6 bases, with 6 bases of the junction left unmatched. CDR3: CASSQEGRGLDGYTF. As DNA, the CDR3 is TGCGCCAGCAGCCAAGAGGGCAGGGGGCTCGATGGCTACACCTTC.

The J gene is TRBJ2-4, the V gene TRBV19, with D possibly being TRBD1 (5 bases). The ends were cut back, 2 bases at V and 2 bases at J, with 7 bases in the middle. Germline V gene sequence: CDR1 LNHDA, CDR2 SQIVND (reference sequence). The CDR3 is made up of 14 amino acids. This CDR3 is CASSIQGTKNIQYF. CDR3 sequence (DNA): TGTGCCAGTAGTATACAGGGAACCAAAAACATTCAGTACTTC.

This clonotype was detected a few times. This chain uses TRBV4-1 with TRBJ1-5; a possible D gene is TRBD1 (5 bases). From germline, CDR1 is MGHRA and CDR2 YSYEKL. The CDR3 consists of 17 residues. Trimming took off 3 bases at V and 1 base at J, with 16 bases between the two ends. The CDR3 sequence is CASSQRWRQKSNQPQHF. The CDR3 DNA follows: TGCGCCAGCAGCCAGAGGTGGCGACAGAAAAGCAATCAGCCCCAGCATTTT.

This clonotype was detected only a few times. The rearrangement uses TRBV5-1 and TRBJ1-2; no firm D call. This CDR3 is built from 15 residues. The V end was cut by 4 bases, the J end by 2 bases, with 15 bases between. The germline CDR1 and CDR2 sequences are SGHRS and YFSETQ. The chain's CDR3 is CASSASGVLNYGYTF. The CDR3 DNA sequence: TGCGCCAGCAGCGCCAGCGGGGTACTCAACTATGGCTACACCTTC.

This clonotype was counted a few times. The chain is built from TRBV9 and TRBJ2-1; 8 bases map to TRBD2. With V trimmed by 4 bases and J by 8 bases, 11 bases remained unmatched. The germline CDR1 and CDR2 sequences are SGDLS and YYNGEE. This CDR3 region has 15 residues. The CDR3 nucleotides read TGTGCCAGCAGCACCGCCGGGGGGACTAGTTATGAGCAGTTCTTC. It codes for CASSTAGGTSYEQFF.

The genes are TRBV7-6 and TRBJ2-2, with D uncertain. Trimming took off 3 bases at V and 0 bases at J, with 11 bases between the two ends. Germline values: CDR1 SGHVS, CDR2 FNYEAQ. This CDR3 contains 16 residues. Here the CDR3 reads CASSLFVASNTGELFF. DNA for the CDR3: TGTGCCAGCAGCTTGTTCGTCGCGTCGAACACCGGGGAGCTGTTTTTT.